These T cell receptor beta chains were read from a single sample in a study of CD8 T cells in Susac syndrome. TCRdb reprocessed the immunoSEQ multiplex PCR reads with MiXCR, giving one entry per CDR3 protein. Of 150,000 to 200,000 distinct CDR3 sequences in the sample, more than 90% were seen once. Sequencing was performed on CD4+ T cells from PBMCs. The origin of the receptors is a human donor with Susac syndrome. Each CDR3 is given with its conserved first and last residue. The D gene is left open where the match is weak. A clone size is listed for some rows: how often the clone was seen (once, few, many), or a class if it is expanded.

CDR3nt: TGTGCCAGCAGCTTATTAGGACAGCCTGAAGCTTTCTTT
CDR3aa: CASSLLGQPEAFF
j_gene: TRBJ1-1
abundance: -
v_gene: TRBV7-9
d_gene: -

CDR3nt: TGTGCCTGGGCCGGGACAGGACGGAATGAGCAGTTCTTC
CDR3aa: CAWAGTGRNEQFF
j_gene: TRBJ2-1
abundance: -
v_gene: TRBV30
d_gene: TRBD1

CDR3nt: TGTGCCAGCACCCTCGGACTAGCGGGGAACCAAGAGACCCAGTACTTC
CDR3aa: CASTLGLAGNQETQYF
j_gene: TRBJ2-5
abundance: -
v_gene: TRBV14
d_gene: TRBD2

CDR3nt: TGTGCCAGTAGTAGATGGGACTATAATTCACCCCTCCACTTT
CDR3aa: CASSRWDYNSPLHF
j_gene: TRBJ1-6
abundance: -
v_gene: TRBV19
d_gene: -

CDR3nt: TGTGCCTGGAGGATATCGGGACCCCTTCGCTCACCCCTCCACTTT
CDR3aa: CAWRISGPLRSPLHF
j_gene: TRBJ1-6
abundance: -
v_gene: TRBV30
d_gene: -

CDR3nt: TGCAGTGCTAGAAGACCGGGACAGGGCCCTGAAGCTTTCTTT
CDR3aa: CSARRPGQGPEAFF
j_gene: TRBJ1-1
abundance: -
v_gene: TRBV20-1
d_gene: TRBD1

CDR3nt: TGTGCCAGCCTCCGGGACACCGGATCGTGGGGCTATGGCTACACCTTC
CDR3aa: CASLRDTGSWGYGYTF
j_gene: TRBJ1-2
abundance: -
v_gene: TRBV2
d_gene: -

CDR3nt: TGTGCCAGCAGTGAATTGCGGGGAAGGTACGAGCAGTACTTC
CDR3aa: CASSELRGRYEQYF
j_gene: TRBJ2-7
abundance: once
v_gene: TRBV6-1
d_gene: -

CDR3nt: TGCAGTGCTAGCCACCGCGATATAACCGAGCAGTACTTC
CDR3aa: CSASHRDITEQYF
j_gene: TRBJ2-7
abundance: -
v_gene: TRBV20-1
d_gene: -

CDR3nt: TGTGCCTGGATGGGGGACTGGATTAATTCACCCCTCCACTTT
CDR3aa: CAWMGDWINSPLHF
j_gene: TRBJ1-6
abundance: -
v_gene: TRBV30
d_gene: -

CDR3nt: TGTGCCAGCAGTTACGGGGGCGGGACAGGCGCAGATACGCAGTATTTT
CDR3aa: CASSYGGGTGADTQYF
j_gene: TRBJ2-3
abundance: -
v_gene: TRBV6-5
d_gene: TRBD1

CDR3nt: TGTGCCAGCAGTTTGGGCGGGGGGCACTACAATGAGCAGTTCTTC
CDR3aa: CASSLGGGHYNEQFF
j_gene: TRBJ2-1
abundance: once
v_gene: TRBV12-3/TRBV12-4
d_gene: TRBD2

CDR3nt: TGTGCCTGGACGCCGGGACTTTTGAACACTGAAGCTTTCTTT
CDR3aa: CAWTPGLLNTEAFF
j_gene: TRBJ1-1
abundance: -
v_gene: TRBV30
d_gene: -

CDR3nt: TGCAGTGCCCTTTCGCTGGCGATGAACACTGAAGCTTTCTTT
CDR3aa: CSALSLAMNTEAFF
j_gene: TRBJ1-1
abundance: -
v_gene: TRBV20-1
d_gene: -

CDR3nt: TGCAGTTGTACAGGGGGAGGCAATCAGCCCCAGCATTTT
CDR3aa: CSCTGGGNQPQHF
j_gene: TRBJ1-5
abundance: -
v_gene: TRBV20-1
d_gene: TRBD1

CDR3nt: TGTGCCAGCAGCTCGAGGACAGGGTGGGGTGAGCAGTTCTTC
CDR3aa: CASSSRTGWGEQFF
j_gene: TRBJ2-1
abundance: -
v_gene: TRBV7-8
d_gene: TRBD1

CDR3nt: TGTGCCTGGAGTCGTGACGGGGGTAAGGAGCAGTACTTC
CDR3aa: CAWSRDGGKEQYF
j_gene: TRBJ2-7
abundance: -
v_gene: TRBV30
d_gene: -

CDR3nt: TGCAGCGTTGGGACCTCTGGAAACACCATATATTTT
CDR3aa: CSVGTSGNTIYF
j_gene: TRBJ1-3
abundance: -
v_gene: TRBV29-1
d_gene: -

CDR3nt: TGCGCCAGCAGCCCAAAAGGAACAGACTACTATGGCTACACCTTC
CDR3aa: CASSPKGTDYYGYTF
j_gene: TRBJ1-2
abundance: -
v_gene: TRBV4-3
d_gene: -

CDR3nt: TGTGCCACCGCGGGGGGGCTAGTGGCCGAGCAGTACTTC
CDR3aa: CATAGGLVAEQYF
j_gene: TRBJ2-7
abundance: once
v_gene: TRBV27
d_gene: TRBD2

CDR3nt: TGCGCCACCAAAAGGGACAGCGGAATAGACTATGGCTACACCTTC
CDR3aa: CATKRDSGIDYGYTF
j_gene: TRBJ1-2
abundance: -
v_gene: TRBV5-1
d_gene: TRBD1

CDR3nt: TGCAGCGTTGTCTCCAACCCTGAAGCTTTCTTT
CDR3aa: CSVVSNPEAFF
j_gene: TRBJ1-1
abundance: -
v_gene: TRBV29-1
d_gene: -

CDR3nt: TGTGCCAGCAACTGGGGGGCCGACTCCTACGAGCAGTACTTC
CDR3aa: CASNWGADSYEQYF
j_gene: TRBJ2-7
abundance: -
v_gene: TRBV12-3/TRBV12-4
d_gene: -

CDR3nt: TGTGCCAGTTCAACAACCGGGACAGGGCTCTACGAGCAGTACTTC
CDR3aa: CASSTTGTGLYEQYF
j_gene: TRBJ2-7
abundance: -
v_gene: TRBV19
d_gene: TRBD1

CDR3nt: TGTGCCAGCAAATGGAGCCAAGAGACCCAGTACTTC
CDR3aa: CASKWSQETQYF
j_gene: TRBJ2-5
abundance: once
v_gene: TRBV2
d_gene: -

CDR3nt: TGCAGTGTTAGAGGCGGGACTGCAGCATCTCAAGAGACCCAGTACTTC
CDR3aa: CSVRGGTAASQETQYF
j_gene: TRBJ2-5
abundance: -
v_gene: TRBV20-1
d_gene: -

CDR3nt: TGTGCCAGCAGCATAGACAGGAGCACTGAAGCTTTCTTT
CDR3aa: CASSIDRSTEAFF
j_gene: TRBJ1-1
abundance: -
v_gene: TRBV6-6
d_gene: -

CDR3nt: TGTGCCAGCAGCTTAGGACAGGGGACTGAAGCTTTCTTT
CDR3aa: CASSLGQGTEAFF
j_gene: TRBJ1-1
abundance: -
v_gene: TRBV7-2
d_gene: TRBD1

CDR3nt: TGCAGTGCTAGAGATAGAGGGACAGGGAACAATCAGCCCCAGCATTTT
CDR3aa: CSARDRGTGNNQPQHF
j_gene: TRBJ1-5
abundance: -
v_gene: TRBV20-1
d_gene: TRBD1